The 32 T cell receptor beta chains below were found in one sample sequenced in a study of PD-L1 blockade in urothelial cancer. Assay used: immunoSEQ multiplex PCR; TCRdb lists only in-frame clones, some missing. Of over 45,000 clones detected, around 84% appear once; the ten largest clones hold about 20%. Time point specified: pretreatment peripheral blood. The sample in question was PBMCs, obtained around atezolizumab (anti-PD-L1) treatment. These receptors were collected from a man aged 55-75 years with urothelial cancer.

The V gene is TRBV11-1, the J gene TRBJ1-1; 9 nucleotides agree with TRBD1. The length of the CDR3 is 14 residues. Germline CDR1 reads SGHAT; CDR2 reads FQDESV (reference sequence). J was trimmed by 8 bases and V by 4 bases; bases with no gene match: 8. CDR3 in amino acids: CASSSWDRDAEAFF. In DNA form, the CDR3 reads TGTGCCAGCAGCTCCTGGGACAGGGATGCGGAAGCTTTCTTT.

This rearrangement joins TRBV4-1 to TRBJ2-3, with TRBD2 as a possible D gene (6 bases). The CDR3 contains 17 residues. Trimming removed 4 bases from V and 5 bases from J, with 22 bases in between. Germline CDR1 is MGHRA and CDR2 is YSYEKL. For the CDR3, the DNA is TGCGCCAGCAGCCCGACACTGGGGGGTCTCCCCCGAGATACGCAGTATTTT. Protein sequence: CASSPTLGGLPRDTQYF.

The chain couples TRBV5-1 to TRBJ2-5, with D uncertain. Germline CDR1 is SGHRS and CDR2 is YFSETQ. Trimming took off 2 bases at V and 4 bases at J, with 15 bases between the two ends. The CDR3 covers 15 residues. The CDR3 spells CASSFTAPSGETQYF. The DNA of the CDR3 is TGCGCCAGCAGCTTCACCGCCCCTTCGGGAGAGACCCAGTACTTC.

The genes are TRBV7-2 and TRBJ1-5; D gene unclear. The CDR3 sequence is 15 residues long. The germline V gene encodes CDR1 SGHTA and CDR2 FQGNSA. Trimming took 1 base from V and 0 from J, leaving 7 bases between them. This CDR3 is CASSLDSASNQPQHF. In DNA form, the CDR3 reads TGTGCCAGCAGCTTAGACAGTGCTAGCAATCAGCCCCAGCATTTT.

The chain combines TRBV14 with TRBJ2-7; the D is unclear. Trimming removed 1 base at V and 9 bases at J, with 13 bases between. The CDR3 runs 13 residues. Germline CDR1 reads SGHDN; CDR2 reads FVKESK. In DNA form, the CDR3 reads TGTGCCAGCAGCCAAGGGGCGTGGAAGGTGCAGTACTTC. It specifies CASSQGAWKVQYF.

The rearrangement uses TRBV2 and TRBJ1-4, with 7 bases identical to TRBD1. Trimming at V came to 6 bases and at J to 5 bases, leaving 9 bases not matched to a gene. This CDR3 comprises 15 residues. Germline-derived CDR1 and CDR2 are SNHLY and FYNNEI. The DNA for the CDR3 is TGTGCCAGCAGCCTTCCGACAGGGAGGAATGAAAAACTGTTTTTT. Its protein is CASSLPTGRNEKLFF.

The V call is TRBV4-3, the J call TRBJ1-1; no clear D. The CDR3 loop spans 12 amino acids. V lost 4 bases, J lost 4 bases, and 7 bases lay in between. Per the germline V gene, CDR1 is LGHNA and CDR2 is YSLEER. This CDR3 reads CASSRAGTEAFF. The DNA of the CDR3 is TGCGCCAGCAGCCGGGCGGGCACTGAAGCTTTCTTT.

This clone was counted a single time. This chain connects TRBV5-4 to TRBJ2-1; D is undetermined. The CDR3 contains 14 residues. Deletions cut 0 bases from V and 9 bases from J, with 13 bases between. Germline V lookup: CDR1 SGHNT, CDR2 YYREEE (reference sequence). The CDR3 DNA follows: TGTGCCAGCAGCTTGGAGCTAGAGATCGGTGAGCAGTTCTTC. Its translation is CASSLELEIGEQFF.

This clone turned up a few times. This chain links TRBV7-2 with TRBJ1-2; no clear D gene. Germline-derived CDR1 and CDR2 are SGHTA and FQGNSA. Trimming removed 1 base from V and 2 bases from J, with 8 bases in between. CDR3 size: 14 residues. CDR3 region: CASSLEAGNYGYTF. DNA of the CDR3: TGTGCCAGCAGCTTAGAGGCGGGAAACTATGGCTACACCTTC.

This chain connects TRBV25-1 to TRBJ1-2, with a possible D match to TRBD1 (6 bases). The germline V and J ends were trimmed by 4 bases and 4 bases, with 13 bases remaining between them. Looked up from germline, CDR1 is MGHDK and CDR2 is SYGVNS. The CDR3 length is 14 residues. CDR3 in amino acids: CASSAGGLVYGYTF. CDR3 nucleotides: TGTGCCAGCAGTGCCGGGGGGCTGGTCTATGGCTACACCTTC.

The V and J genes are TRBV4-3 and TRBJ2-1; D perhaps matches TRBD2 (5 bases). The germline V and J ends were trimmed by 0 bases and 1 base, with 7 bases remaining between them. CDR1 is LGHNA and CDR2 is YSLEER in the germline V gene. CDR3 size: 15 residues. The CDR3 bases are TGCGCCAGCAGCCAAGATCGGAGGTCCTACAATGAGCAGTTCTTC. Protein sequence: CASSQDRRSYNEQFF.

This clone was seen a few times. The J gene is TRBJ2-5, the V gene TRBV4-3; 10 bases are shared with TRBD2. CDR3 length equals 14 residues. Trimming at V came to 3 bases and at J to 3 bases, leaving 1 base not matched to a gene. The V gene's germline CDR1 is LGHNA and CDR2 YSLEER. CDR3 sequence reads: CASSQGLAKETQYF. The CDR3 DNA is TGCGCCAGCAGCCAGGGACTAGCGAAAGAGACCCAGTACTTC.

The rearrangement uses TRBV11-2 and TRBJ1-1; D might be TRBD1 (5 bases). Germline CDR1 SGHAT, CDR2 FQNNGV. The CDR3 sequence is 15 residues long. V was clipped by 5 bases and J by 5 bases, with 18 bases between them. The CDR3 protein is CASSPTIGGGTEAFF. In nucleotides, the CDR3 is TGTGCCAGCAGCCCCACCATCGGGGGGGGGACTGAAGCTTTCTTT.

This rearrangement joins TRBV27 to TRBJ2-6, with 8 bases aligning to TRBD1. This CDR3 has 18 residues. Trimming took 5 bases from V and 0 from J; bases not matched to a gene: 9. CDR1 is MNHEY and CDR2 is SMNVEV in the germline V gene (reference sequence). The CDR3 region has the DNA TGTGCCAGCAGTATGGACAGGGCAGGGCTCTCTGGGGCCAACGTCCTGACTTTC. Its protein product is CASSMDRAGLSGANVLTF.

This chain links TRBV6-5 with TRBJ2-2, with D unclear. Germline V lookup: CDR1 MNHEY, CDR2 SVGAGI. Trimming removed 4 bases at V and 1 base at J, with 10 bases between. CDR3 length: 15 amino acids. CDR3 residues: CASSSDNRNTGELFF. DNA of the CDR3: TGTGCCAGCAGTTCGGATAACAGGAACACCGGGGAGCTGTTTTTT.

The chain joins TRBV10-3 to TRBJ2-1, with a weak D call TRBD1 (7 bases). This CDR3 has 14 amino acids. CDR1 is ENHRY and CDR2 is SYGVKD in the germline V gene. V dropped 2 bases and J dropped 7 bases, with 12 bases sitting between them. CDR3: CAISETSRGNEQFF. The CDR3 nucleotides are TGTGCCATCAGTGAGACTAGCAGGGGGAATGAGCAGTTCTTC.

The chain joins TRBV5-4 to TRBJ2-6, with 11 bases aligning to TRBD1. Germline CDR1 is SGHNT and CDR2 is YYREEE (reference sequence). The CDR3 runs to 16 residues. V lost 6 bases and J lost 2; bases outside the gene matches: 4. CDR3 in DNA: TGTGCCAGCACAGGGACAGGGGGAACTGGGGCCAACGTCCTGACTTTC. Its protein is CASTGTGGTGANVLTF. Supplemented by reference TRBV5-4 and TRBJ2-6, the full variable domain reads ETGVTQSPTHLIKTRGQQVTLRCSSQSGHNTVSWYQQALGQGPQFIFQYYREEENGRGNFPPRFSGLQFPNYSSELNVNALELDDSALYLCASTGTGGTGANVLTFGAGSRLTVL.

This rearrangement joins TRBV7-9 to TRBJ2-3, with 14 bases lining up with TRBD2. Germline-derived CDR1 and CDR2 are SEHNR and FQNEAQ (reference sequence). This CDR3 is built from 19 residues. Unmatched junction bases numbered 16, after V lost 5 bases and J lost 6 bases. The DNA for the CDR3 is TGTGCCAGCAGCACCTCGACTAGCGGGAGGGCCTCAGGTGTGGATACGCAGTATTTT. This encodes CASSTSTSGRASGVDTQYF.

The CDR3 nucleotides read TGTGCCAGCAGTTACTCGGCGGGACAGGGGGTTGTCGAGCAGTACTTC. Translation: CASSYSAGQGVVEQYF. The chain carries TRBV6-5 and TRBJ2-7, with 11 bases fitting TRBD1. The germline V gene has CDR1 MNHEY and CDR2 SVGAGI. The CDR3 is made up of 16 amino acids. Trimming took 0 bases from V and 6 from J; bases not matched to a gene: 7.

The chain employs TRBV7-9 and TRBJ1-1, with D possibly matching TRBD1 (5 bases). Germline CDR1 SEHNR, CDR2 FQNEAQ (reference sequence). Trimming shortened V by 0 bases and J by 8 bases, and 7 bases separated the two germline ends. This CDR3 has 12 amino acids. In nucleotides, the CDR3 is TGTGCCAGCAGCTTAGCCCGGGGGGAAGCTTTCTTT. Translated, it gives CASSLARGEAFF.

V usage is TRBV7-8 and J usage is TRBJ2-2, with a possible D match to TRBD1 (7 bases). Trimming took 5 bases from V and 6 from J, leaving 13 bases between them. Per the germline V gene, CDR1 is SGHVS and CDR2 is FQNEAQ. The CDR3 loop spans 14 amino acids. The CDR3: CASSPRGAAGELFF. The CDR3 DNA follows: TGTGCCAGCAGCCCCAGGGGGGCCGCCGGGGAGCTGTTTTTT.

This chain links TRBV7-9 with TRBJ2-1; 13 bases line up with TRBD2. Germline V gene sequence: CDR1 SEHNR, CDR2 FQNEAQ (reference sequence). The CDR3 sequence is 14 residues long. V was clipped by 7 bases and J by 8 bases; unmatched bases: 5. The CDR3 bases are TGTGCCAGCACACTAGCGGGGGGGCGTGATGAGCAGTTCTTC. Amino acids: CASTLAGGRDEQFF.

The chain combines TRBV2 with TRBJ2-7; 7 positions match TRBD2. Germline values: CDR1 SNHLY, CDR2 FYNNEI. The CDR3 length is 17 residues. Germline trimming cut 8 bases from V and 1 base from J; bases unmatched to any gene: 17. The CDR3 DNA is TGTGCCAGCCGAGGTGGCGTCGGAACTAGCGCTTCCTACGAGCAGTACTTC. Its protein product is CASRGGVGTSASYEQYF.

The J gene is TRBJ2-2, the V gene TRBV7-9; 8 nucleotides agree with TRBD2. The V segment lost 2 bases and the J segment 5 bases; nucleotides outside the gene matches: 4. The CDR3 length is 15 residues. Germline loops: CDR1 SEHNR, CDR2 FQNEAQ (reference sequence). The CDR3, as DNA: TGTGCCAGCAGCTTAAGCGGGAGTATAACCGGGGAGCTGTTTTTT. The encoded protein is CASSLSGSITGELFF.

The J gene is TRBJ2-4, the V gene TRBV15, with D possibly being TRBD1 (5 bases). Trimming cost V 8 bases and J 1 base, with 9 bases left between them. The germline CDR1 and CDR2 sequences are LNHNV and YYDKDF (reference sequence). The CDR3 runs 13 residues. In DNA form, the CDR3 reads TGTGCCACCCAACAGGATGCCAAAAACATTCAGTACTTC. It encodes CATQQDAKNIQYF.

The J gene is TRBJ2-1, the V gene TRBV10-2; 7 positions match TRBD2. The junction had 6 bases not matched to a gene; V was cut back by 4 bases and J by 0 bases. Germline V gene sequence: CDR1 WSHSY, CDR2 SAAADI. CDR3 length equals 16 residues. Here the CDR3 DNA reads TGCGCCAGCAGTGGACCGGGGGGACTCTCCTACAATGAGCAGTTCTTC. Its translation: CASSGPGGLSYNEQFF.

The chain joins TRBV5-5 to TRBJ2-1; D may be TRBD2 (6 bases). The CDR3 is 15 residues long. CDR1 and CDR2 from the germline V gene are SGHKS and YYEKEE (reference sequence). V lost 2 bases, J lost 2 bases, and 11 bases lay in between. The CDR3 coding sequence is TGTGCCAGCAGCTTAGAGGGAGGAACCTACAATGAGCAGTTCTTC. This sequence encodes CASSLEGGTYNEQFF.

The chain recombines TRBV28 with TRBJ1-3; weak D call: TRBD1 (6 bases). Germline CDR1 is MDHEN and CDR2 is SYDVKM. CDR3 length: 15 amino acids. V lost 10 bases and J 2 bases, leaving 18 bases between the germline ends. For the CDR3, the DNA is TGTGCCACCGTGGGACGTAGGGGGACTGGAAACACCATATATTTT. It translates to CATVGRRGTGNTIYF. Drawing the rest from reference TRBV28 and TRBJ1-3, the complete variable domain is DVKVTQSSRYLVKRTGEKVFLECVQDMDHENMFWYRQDPGLGLRLIYFSYDVKMKEKGDIPEGYSVSREKKERFSLILESASTNQTSMYLCATVGRRGTGNTIYFGEGSWLTVV.

V gene TRBV6-5 combines with J gene TRBJ2-7, with 9 bases lining up with TRBD2. The ends lost 4 bases at V and 1 base at J; junction bases unmatched: 8. The CDR3 has 16 residues. Germline CDR1 is MNHEY and CDR2 is SVGAGI. CDR3 sequence (DNA): TGTGCCAGCAGTTCGACTGGCGGGGGGGCGTCCTACGAGCAGTACTTC. Its translation: CASSSTGGGASYEQYF.

As concerns this clone: A far larger clone differs by one base, so this is likely a read error. The same CDR3 is also encoded by other DNA sequences in this sample. The chain uses TRBV23-1 and TRBJ2-7; tentative D call: TRBD1 (6 bases). TRBV23-1 carries the ORF label, with uncertain function. This CDR3 contains 13 residues. V was trimmed by 6 bases and J by 1 base, leaving 10 bases between them. The CDR3 nucleotides read TGCGCCAGCAGCCAGGACAGTTCCTACGAGCAGTACTTC. It codes for CASSQDSSYEQYF.

This chain uses TRBV2 with TRBJ1-6; 8 bases agree with TRBD1. Germline assignment: CDR1 SNHLY and CDR2 FYNNEI. Trimming at V came to 8 bases and at J to 1 base, leaving 4 bases not matched to a gene. The CDR3 sequence is 15 residues long. CDR3 coding DNA: TGTGCCAGCCGGGACAGGTCGTCCTATAATTCACCCCTCCACTTT. Encoded protein: CASRDRSSYNSPLHF. Full variable domain (remainder filled in from reference TRBV2 and TRBJ1-6): EPEVTQTPSHQVTQMGQEVILRCVPISNHLYFYWYRQILGQKVEFLVSFYNNEISEKSEIFDDQFSVERPDGSNFTLKIRSTKLEDSAMYFCASRDRSSYNSPLHFGNGTRLTVT.

The chain couples TRBV15 to TRBJ1-1, with a weak D call TRBD1 (6 bases). Trimming left V 0 bases short and J 4 bases short, with 12 bases between. The CDR3 length is 15 residues. Per germline, CDR1 LNHNV and CDR2 YYDKDF (reference sequence). The CDR3 DNA follows: TGTGCCACCAGCAGAGAACCAGGGGCTGGCACTGAAGCTTTCTTT. It is translated as CATSREPGAGTEAFF.